The 25 T cell receptor beta chains presented below share a single source sample, sequenced in a study of vaccination effects on CD4 cells after COVID-19 (dated by TCRdb to the early 2020s). The antigens these receptors bind are not known. The method behind the library was the immunoSEQ multiplex PCR assay. In TCRdb, the immuneACCESS table is reduced to in-frame sequences with V and J assigned. These tables do not hold every clone; where another copy was compared, an unresolved V gene accounts for under half, and the others remain unexplained. The sample profile shows over 25,000 clones; 75% to 85% of them were found once. Of the sample, about 30% is held by the ten largest clones. In the ViraFEST assay, PBMC were stimulated with viral peptide pools, and antigen-specific CD4+ T cell clonotypes were then identified by expansion using TCR sequencing. After less than eleven days of culture, CD4+ T cells were isolated with the EasySep CD4+ T cell isolation kit. None of the healthy vaccine recipients had a prior SARS-CoV-2 infection, which was confirmed by nucleocapsid antibody tests that came back negative both before and after vaccination.

The source material was CD4+ T cells from PBMCs cultured with SARS-CoV-2 spike peptides, sampled before COVID-19 vaccination. The intended sense of this specimen's cell subset or site label: SARS-CoV-2 spike overlapping peptide pool stimulation. The receptors here all came from a human donor who received a COVID-19 vaccine.

This chain connects TRBV4-2 to TRBJ2-3, with unresolved D. This CDR3 has 14 amino acids. Germline lookup yields CDR1 LGHNA and CDR2 YNFKEQ. The germline V and J ends were trimmed by 0 bases and 4 bases, with 8 bases remaining between them. In DNA, the CDR3 is TGTGCCAGCAGCCAAGAGGTAGTGTCAGATACGCAGTATTTT. Protein: CASSQEVVSDTQYF.

V is TRBV28 and J is TRBJ1-6; TRBD1 is a possible D gene (5 bases). The CDR3 sequence is 16 residues long. The V end was cut by 7 bases, the J end by 2 bases, with 15 bases between. Germline lookup yields CDR1 MDHEN and CDR2 SYDVKM. The CDR3 reads CASKAQGSTYNSPLHF. DNA of the CDR3: TGTGCCAGCAAAGCTCAGGGTAGCACCTATAATTCACCCCTCCACTTT.

V gene TRBV7-3 combines with J gene TRBJ1-2; 9 bases fit TRBD1. The CDR3 length is 15 residues. V was pared by 3 bases and J by 8 bases, with 10 bases of the junction left unmatched. Germline assignment: CDR1 SGHTA and CDR2 FQGTGA. The CDR3 coding sequence is TGTGCCAGCAGCTTGACCGGGACAGGGACACGGGGCTACACCTTC. Amino acid sequence: CASSLTGTGTRGYTF.

The chain carries TRBV18 and TRBJ1-5; the D is unclear. CDR3 length equals 17 residues. Germline V gives CDR1 KGHSH, CDR2 LQKENI. The ends were cut back, 1 base at V and 2 bases at J, with 15 bases in the middle. CDR3 DNA sequence: TGTGCCAGCTCACCACGGCGGACCTCAGGAGGCAATCAGCCCCAGCATTTT. It encodes CASSPRRTSGGNQPQHF.

The V call is TRBV19, the J call TRBJ2-1, with TRBD2 matching 7 bases. Germline values: CDR1 LNHDA, CDR2 SQIVND (reference sequence). The CDR3 sequence is 13 residues long. With V trimmed by 4 bases and J by 6 bases, 3 bases remained unmatched. The chain's CDR3 is CASSRRGFNEQFF. DNA of the CDR3: TGTGCCAGTAGTAGGCGGGGGTTCAATGAGCAGTTCTTC.

CDR3 coding DNA: TGTGCCAGCACCGGACCGGGGGGTCCTGGAAACACCATATATTTT. Encoded protein: CASTGPGGPGNTIYF. The V call is TRBV2, the J call TRBJ1-3; a possible D gene is TRBD1 (5 bases). Germline values: CDR1 SNHLY, CDR2 FYNNEI. V was cut by 7 bases and J by 2 bases, with 15 bases left in between. The CDR3 length is 15 residues.

This clone has more than one count but fewer than ten. The rearrangement links TRBV7-2 to TRBJ2-2; D might be TRBD1 (7 bases). Trimming took 5 bases from V and 16 from J, leaving 23 bases between them. The CDR3 sequence is 14 residues long. CDR1 is SGHTA, CDR2 FQGNSA, per germline. DNA for the CDR3: TGTGCCAGCAGCGAAGGGGGACTCAGGGGGGTGTCGTTTTTT. Residues: CASSEGGLRGVSFF.

The chain combines TRBV6-5 with TRBJ1-1; TRBD1 is a possible D gene (6 bases). Germline CDR1 reads MNHEY; CDR2 reads SVGAGI. V dropped 5 bases and J dropped 1 base, with 14 bases sitting between them. The CDR3 contains 15 residues. CDR3 amino acids: CASSLTGIENTEAFF. The CDR3 region has the DNA TGTGCCAGCAGTCTGACAGGTATCGAGAACACTGAAGCTTTCTTT.

The V call is TRBV28, the J call TRBJ1-5; TRBD1 matches at 7 bases. Germline trimming cut 7 bases from V and 3 bases from J; bases unmatched to any gene: 15. The CDR3 runs 17 residues. Germline CDR1 MDHEN, CDR2 SYDVKM. The CDR3 DNA reads TGTGCCAGCAAGACAGGGTCGTGGTTGTTTACCAATCAGCCCCAGCATTTT. Its translation: CASKTGSWLFTNQPQHF.

J is TRBJ1-4 and V is TRBV28; D is ambiguous. Between the trimmed V and J ends, which lost 9 bases and 8 bases, there was a span of 13 bases. The CDR3 loop spans 12 amino acids. Germline CDR1 is MDHEN and CDR2 is SYDVKM. The CDR3 loop reads CASWAAREKLFF. The CDR3 DNA reads TGTGCCAGTTGGGCGGCTCGAGAAAAACTGTTTTTT.

This clone has just a few counts. The chain combines TRBV2 with TRBJ2-1; TRBD1 matches 8 bases. Germline assignment: CDR1 SNHLY and CDR2 FYNNEI. The length of the CDR3 is 19 residues. V was clipped by 4 bases and J by 6 bases; unmatched bases: 20. The CDR3 here is CASSARTGRDQSPGNEQFF. CDR3 DNA: TGTGCCAGCAGTGCCCGGACAGGGCGGGATCAATCGCCCGGCAATGAGCAGTTCTTC.

The chain joins TRBV19 to TRBJ2-1; 8 positions agree with TRBD1. Germline V gene sequence: CDR1 LNHDA, CDR2 SQIVND (reference sequence). The CDR3 has 15 amino acids. J gave up 2 bases and V 5 bases, and 5 bases lay outside the gene matches. CDR3 sequence: CASSLDRGPYNEQFF. Here the CDR3 DNA reads TGTGCCAGTAGTCTCGACAGGGGTCCCTACAATGAGCAGTTCTTC. The entire variable domain, with the rest obtained from reference TRBV19 and TRBJ2-1, is as follows: DGGITQSPKYLFRKEGQNVTLSCEQNLNHDAMYWYRQDPGQGLRLIYYSQIVNDFQKGDIAEGYSVSREKKESFPLTVTSAQKNPTAFYLCASSLDRGPYNEQFFGPGTRLTVL.

This clone appeared a single time. The V gene is TRBV25-1, the J gene TRBJ2-7; no clear D gene. Trimming took 6 bases from V and 2 from J, leaving 8 bases between them. Germline lookup yields CDR1 MGHDK and CDR2 SYGVNS. The CDR3 length is 12 residues. CDR3 protein: CASSGQPYEQYF. In DNA, the CDR3 is TGTGCCAGCAGCGGCCAGCCCTACGAGCAGTACTTC.

The chain recombines TRBV5-1 with TRBJ2-3; a possible D gene is TRBD2 (6 bases). The V gene lost 0 bases and the J gene lost 6 bases, with 11 bases spanning the gap. There are 14 residues in the CDR3. Germline CDR1 reads SGHRS; CDR2 reads YFSETQ. The CDR3 DNA sequence: TGCGCCAGCAGCTTGGGCCCGAGCGGGGATACGCAGTATTTT. Its protein product is CASSLGPSGDTQYF.

This chain connects TRBV2 to TRBJ2-7; D not resolved. Trimming removed 6 bases from V and 1 base from J, with 4 bases in between. The CDR3 contains 11 residues. CDR1 and CDR2 (germline): SNHLY, FYNNEI. DNA of the CDR3: TGTGCCAGCAGACTGTCCTACGAGCAGTACTTC. This gives the protein CASRLSYEQYF.

The rearrangement uses TRBV15 and TRBJ1-1; D call uncertain. Germline CDR1 LNHNV, CDR2 YYDKDF (reference sequence). CDR3 length equals 14 residues. Trimming removed 1 base at V and 0 bases at J, with 6 bases between. The CDR3 coding sequence is TGTGCCACCAGCAGAGGGGGTTTGAACACTGAAGCTTTCTTT. It specifies CATSRGGLNTEAFF.

The chain has TRBV30 and TRBJ2-1, with 7 bases matching TRBD2. CDR1 and CDR2 (germline): GTSNPN, SVGIG (reference sequence). The ends lost 0 bases at V and 1 base at J; junction bases unmatched: 9. The CDR3 loop spans 17 amino acids. The CDR3 loop reads CAWSVLSGKYSYNEQFF. The CDR3 DNA reads TGTGCCTGGAGTGTACTGAGCGGGAAGTATTCCTACAATGAGCAGTTCTTC.

As DNA, the CDR3 is TGCGCCAGCAGCCAAGTATGGGGGGCTAATGAAAAACTGTTTTTT. It specifies CASSQVWGANEKLFF. This chain links TRBV4-1 with TRBJ1-4, with D perhaps TRBD1 (5 bases). This CDR3 is 15 amino acids long. Trimming removed 1 base from V and 3 bases from J, with 9 bases in between. Germline-derived CDR1 and CDR2 are MGHRA and YSYEKL.

This clone was seen a few times. This same CDR3 is encoded by further DNA sequences in the sample. This sequence joins TRBV29-1 and TRBJ1-1; 7 nucleotides align to TRBD1. The germline gives CDR1 SQVTM, CDR2 ANQGSEA. The CDR3 sequence is 12 residues long. Trimming took 4 bases from V and 1 from J; bases not matched to a gene: 0. CDR3 nucleotides: TGCAGCGTTGGACAGGGGAACACTGAAGCTTTCTTT. Translation gives CSVGQGNTEAFF.

This clone was detected only a few times. This chain connects TRBV29-1 to TRBJ1-1; TRBD1 matches 10 bases. Trimming removed 8 bases from V and 5 bases from J; junction bases left unmatched: 8. Germline V lookup: CDR1 SQVTM, CDR2 ANQGSEA. The CDR3 spans 13 residues. The CDR3 region has the DNA TGCAGCACAAGGACAGGGGGATCTACTGAAGCTTTCTTT. This codes for CSTRTGGSTEAFF.

This chain uses TRBV28 with TRBJ2-7; perhaps TRBD1 as D (5 bases). This CDR3 has 15 amino acids. Trimming stripped 5 bases from V and 2 bases from J, with 16 bases between. CDR1 and CDR2 from the germline V gene are MDHEN and SYDVKM. The DNA for the CDR3 is TGTGCCAGCAGTGGACGTCAGGGATTCCCCTACGAGCAGTACTTC. This sequence encodes CASSGRQGFPYEQYF.

The chain uses TRBV6-1 and TRBJ2-7; 7 nucleotides align to TRBD1. The CDR3 has 15 residues. CDR1 is MNHNS, CDR2 SASEGT, per germline. The J segment lost 2 bases and the V segment lost 3 bases, leaving 7 bases of the junction unmatched. DNA of the CDR3: TGTGCCAGCAGTGAGGGACAGAGACCGACCTACGAGCAGTACTTC. Amino acid sequence: CASSEGQRPTYEQYF.

The chain links TRBV7-9 to TRBJ2-1; D is uncertain. The CDR3 is 16 amino acids. The germline gives CDR1 SEHNR, CDR2 FQNEAQ (reference sequence). With 4 bases removed from V and 5 bases from J, the gap between germline ends came to 18 bases. This CDR3 is CASSSTRRPHHNEQFF. The CDR3 DNA reads TGTGCCAGCAGCTCGACTCGGAGACCCCACCACAATGAGCAGTTCTTC.

The V call is TRBV5-1, the J call TRBJ2-5; D not resolved. This CDR3 has 14 residues. CDR1 is SGHRS, CDR2 YFSETQ, per germline. V lost 4 bases to trimming and J lost 5 bases, with 15 bases between them. As DNA, the CDR3 is TGCGCCAGCAGCCACGGCACGGAGAGGGAGACCCAGTACTTC. It encodes CASSHGTERETQYF.

This CDR3 is CASSFTGSHEQYF. The CDR3 DNA follows: TGTGCCAGCAGCTTTACGGGGTCCCACGAGCAGTACTTC. The chain has TRBV11-1 and TRBJ2-7; possibly TRBD2 for D (5 bases). Germline V gene data show CDR1 as SGHAT and CDR2 as FQDESV (reference sequence). V was trimmed by 3 bases and J by 5 bases, leaving 11 bases between them. The CDR3 loop spans 13 amino acids.